The rows below give T cell receptor beta chains drawn from one sample of a study of beta chain features in type 1 diabetes. This table comes from immunoSEQ multiplex PCR, and its TCRdb copy is limited to in-frame clones, with some not included. This table has 220,000 or so clones, about 70% appearing once. Material for sequencing was naive CD4+ T cells from blood. The receptors originated from a young man in good health. CDR3s include the opening cysteine and the closing phenylalanine or tryptophan. Each record gives: J gene, D gene, clone size, V gene, CDR3 DNA, CDR3 protein. A D gene is named only where the DNA matches it firmly. The size field is filled for only some rows; it gives once, few, many or a size class.

TRBJ2-2	.	.	TRBV19	TGTGCCAGTAAATGGCGTAGCACCGGGGAGCTGTTTTTT	CASKWRSTGELFF
TRBJ1-4	.	few	TRBV4-1	TGCGCCAGCAGCCAAGATCCAGGAGCAACTAATGAAAAACTGTTTTTT	CASSQDPGATNEKLFF
TRBJ2-7	TRBD2	.	TRBV30	TGTGCCTGGAGTGTGGGGACTAGCGGATACGAGCAGTACTTC	CAWSVGTSGYEQYF
TRBJ2-1	.	.	TRBV30	TGTGCCTGGAGTGGGCCCCAGGCGGTGCAGTTCTTC	CAWSGPQAVQFF
TRBJ2-1	TRBD1	.	TRBV28	TGTGCCAGCAGTAAAAGGGCGGGACAGGGGAGGATCTTC	CASSKRAGQGRIF
TRBJ2-1	.	.	TRBV29-1	TGCAGCGTGGGGGCGCGGAACAATGAGCAGTTCTTC	CSVGARNNEQFF
TRBJ1-2	.	.	TRBV30	TGTGCCTGGAGTTATAGGGCGAACTATGGCTACACCTTC	CAWSYRANYGYTF
TRBJ2-5	TRBD2	once	TRBV30	TGTGCCTGGAGTGCCCTAGCGGGGGCACAAGAGACCCAGTACTTC	CAWSALAGAQETQYF
TRBJ2-5	.	few	TRBV29-1	TGCAGCGTTGAAGGACTTCCAGAGACCCAGTACTTC	CSVEGLPETQYF
TRBJ1-5	TRBD1	.	TRBV19	TGTGCCAGTAGTTCACAGGGGGCTGGGCAGCCCCAGCATTTT	CASSSQGAGQPQHF
TRBJ2-5	.	.	TRBV4-1	TGCGCCAGCAGCCAAGACGAGAAGACCCAGTACTTC	CASSQDEKTQYF
TRBJ1-3	.	.	TRBV30	TGTGCCTGGCTACACGGATCTGGAAACACCATATATTTT	CAWLHGSGNTIYF
TRBJ2-1	TRBD2	.	TRBV7-2	TGTGCCAGCAGCTTGGGACTAGCGACGAATGAGCAGTTCTTC	CASSLGLATNEQFF
TRBJ2-1	TRBD2	.	TRBV7-2	TGTGCCAGCAGCTTATTCAGCGGGAGGTACAATGAGCAGTTCTTC	CASSLFSGRYNEQFF
TRBJ2-3	TRBD2	few	TRBV18	TGTGCCAGCTCACCAAACGGGAGGACAGATACGCAGTATTTT	CASSPNGRTDTQYF
TRBJ2-7	.	.	TRBV7-2	TGTGCCAGCAGCTTAGGGGTCAGGGGCGACTCCTACGAGCAGTACTTC	CASSLGVRGDSYEQYF
TRBJ2-5	TRBD1	.	TRBV5-6	TGTGCCAGCAGCCTGACAACAGCAGACAGGGGGGGTCAAGAGACCCAGTACTTC	CASSLTTADRGGQETQYF
TRBJ2-7	TRBD2	few	TRBV29-1	TGCAGCGTTGAGGCTAGCGGGAACTACGAGCAGTACTTC	CSVEASGNYEQYF
TRBJ2-5	TRBD1	.	TRBV29-1	TGCAGCGTGTCGACAGGGGGAGACAAGTACTTC	CSVSTGGDKYF
TRBJ2-5	.	.	TRBV29-1	TGCAGCGCCGGCCAAGAGACCCAGTACTTC	CSAGQETQYF
TRBJ1-2	.	few	TRBV25-1	TGTGCCAGCACGACGGCGAACTCTTATGGCTACACCTTC	CASTTANSYGYTF
TRBJ2-1	.	once	TRBV15	TGTGCCACCAGCCGAGACCCCTACAATGAGCAGTTCTTC	CATSRDPYNEQFF
TRBJ2-7	TRBD2	few	TRBV29-1	TGCAGCGTTGAAGATAGGACTAGCGGGAGATACGAGCAGTACTTC	CSVEDRTSGRYEQYF
TRBJ2-3	.	.	TRBV18	TGTGCCAGCTCACCACAAACACAAAGCACAGATACGCAGTATTTT	CASSPQTQSTDTQYF
TRBJ1-2	.	.	TRBV30	TGTGCCTGGACCCGTGGAGGCGGCAACTATGGCTACACCTTC	CAWTRGGGNYGYTF
TRBJ2-3	.	.	TRBV5-4	TGTGCCAGCAGCTCACCTAGGGCAGATACGCAGTATTTT	CASSSPRADTQYF
TRBJ2-5	.	.	TRBV20-1	TGCAGTGCGACTCAGGGGGAGACCCAGTACTTC	CSATQGETQYF
TRBJ2-3	.	.	TRBV7-2	TGTGCCAGCACGCCTAGCGGCACAGATACGCAGTATTTT	CASTPSGTDTQYF
TRBJ2-1	TRBD1	.	TRBV29-1	TGCAGCGTTAGGTCGGGACAGGGGAACAATGAGCAGTTCTTC	CSVRSGQGNNEQFF
TRBJ2-5	.	.	TRBV29-1	TGCAGCGTTGCAGAATCGTCGGAGACCCAGTACTTC	CSVAESSETQYF
TRBJ2-5	.	.	TRBV5-1	TGCGCCAGCAGCTTGAGCGACACTTCTCAAGAGACCCAGTACTTC	CASSLSDTSQETQYF
TRBJ2-1	TRBD2	few	TRBV29-1	TGCAGCGGGGAGGGACTACCGGAAAATGAGCAGTTCTTC	CSGEGLPENEQFF
TRBJ2-1	.	.	TRBV2	TGTGCCAGCATGCCCCGCGAGGGGGGAGTAGATGAGCAGTTCTTC	CASMPREGGVDEQFF
TRBJ2-6	.	.	TRBV18	TGTGCCAGCTCACCAGCCGCCGGTGGGGCCAACGTCCTGACTTTC	CASSPAAGGANVLTF
TRBJ2-1	TRBD2	.	TRBV30	TGTGCCTGGCGCGCGAGCGGGAGGGCAAATGAGCAGTTCTTC	CAWRASGRANEQFF
TRBJ2-5	TRBD2	few	TRBV30	TGTGCCTGGAGGAAAGCGGGAGCCCAAGAGACCCAGTACTTC	CAWRKAGAQETQYF
TRBJ2-7	.	few	TRBV6-5	TGTGCCAGCAGCCACCGGGACGGCTACGAGCAGTACTTC	CASSHRDGYEQYF
TRBJ2-3	TRBD1	.	TRBV7-9	TGTGCCAGCAGCCCCGGGACAGGGGGGACAGATACGCAGTATTTT	CASSPGTGGTDTQYF
TRBJ2-6	.	.	TRBV27	TGTGCCAGCAGTTTTGGAGGGTCTGGGGCCAACGTCCTGACTTTC	CASSFGGSGANVLTF
TRBJ2-1	.	.	TRBV25-1	TGTGCCAGCAGTGAATTCAGATCCTACAATGAGCAGTTCTTC	CASSEFRSYNEQFF
TRBJ2-1	TRBD2	.	TRBV4-2	TGTGCCAGCAGCAGCGGGGGGGCCAGGGATGAGCAGTTCTTC	CASSSGGARDEQFF
TRBJ2-5	.	.	TRBV13	TGTGCCAGCAGCTCCGACCTACGGGAGACCCAGTACTTC	CASSSDLRETQYF
TRBJ1-1	.	.	TRBV11-2	TGTGCCAGCAGCTTTTCAGATTTGAACACTGAAGCTTTCTTT	CASSFSDLNTEAFF
TRBJ2-2	.	.	TRBV29-1	TGCAGCGTCGCTCTCCGGGCCAACACCGGGGAGCTGTTTTTT	CSVALRANTGELFF
TRBJ1-2	.	.	TRBV30	TGTGCCTGGAGACAAGGGATTACTGGGAATTATGGCTACACCTTC	CAWRQGITGNYGYTF
TRBJ2-5	.	few	TRBV13	TGTGCCAGCAGCTTAATCGGCGGAGAGACCCAGTACTTC	CASSLIGGETQYF
TRBJ2-4	.	.	TRBV28	TGTGCCAGCAGTCTATCTCGGGACATTCAGTACTTC	CASSLSRDIQYF
TRBJ2-7	TRBD2	.	TRBV28	TGTGCCAGCAGACGACTAGCGGGAGCTTACGACGAGCAGTACTTC	CASRRLAGAYDEQYF
TRBJ2-7	TRBD1	few	TRBV29-1	TGCAGCGCACGGGACAGGGAATACGAGCAGTACTTC	CSARDREYEQYF
TRBJ1-1	.	few	TRBV30	TGTGCCTGGAGTGGTTCAGGGAACACTGAAGCTTTCTTT	CAWSGSGNTEAFF
TRBJ2-1	TRBD2	.	TRBV7-9	TGTGCCAGCAGCTCCCCCGGGACTAGCGAGAATGAGCAGTTCTTC	CASSSPGTSENEQFF
TRBJ1-1	.	.	TRBV30	TGTGCCTGGAACAGGGCCTCCAACACTGAAGCTTTCTTT	CAWNRASNTEAFF
TRBJ2-1	TRBD2	once	TRBV2	TGTGCCAGCAGGGACTGGGTAGCGGGCTACAATGAGCAGTTCTTC	CASRDWVAGYNEQFF
TRBJ1-5	.	.	TRBV30	TGTGCCTGGAGCGGCCCAGGGGTTGGCGGCAATCAGCCCCAGCATTTT	CAWSGPGVGGNQPQHF